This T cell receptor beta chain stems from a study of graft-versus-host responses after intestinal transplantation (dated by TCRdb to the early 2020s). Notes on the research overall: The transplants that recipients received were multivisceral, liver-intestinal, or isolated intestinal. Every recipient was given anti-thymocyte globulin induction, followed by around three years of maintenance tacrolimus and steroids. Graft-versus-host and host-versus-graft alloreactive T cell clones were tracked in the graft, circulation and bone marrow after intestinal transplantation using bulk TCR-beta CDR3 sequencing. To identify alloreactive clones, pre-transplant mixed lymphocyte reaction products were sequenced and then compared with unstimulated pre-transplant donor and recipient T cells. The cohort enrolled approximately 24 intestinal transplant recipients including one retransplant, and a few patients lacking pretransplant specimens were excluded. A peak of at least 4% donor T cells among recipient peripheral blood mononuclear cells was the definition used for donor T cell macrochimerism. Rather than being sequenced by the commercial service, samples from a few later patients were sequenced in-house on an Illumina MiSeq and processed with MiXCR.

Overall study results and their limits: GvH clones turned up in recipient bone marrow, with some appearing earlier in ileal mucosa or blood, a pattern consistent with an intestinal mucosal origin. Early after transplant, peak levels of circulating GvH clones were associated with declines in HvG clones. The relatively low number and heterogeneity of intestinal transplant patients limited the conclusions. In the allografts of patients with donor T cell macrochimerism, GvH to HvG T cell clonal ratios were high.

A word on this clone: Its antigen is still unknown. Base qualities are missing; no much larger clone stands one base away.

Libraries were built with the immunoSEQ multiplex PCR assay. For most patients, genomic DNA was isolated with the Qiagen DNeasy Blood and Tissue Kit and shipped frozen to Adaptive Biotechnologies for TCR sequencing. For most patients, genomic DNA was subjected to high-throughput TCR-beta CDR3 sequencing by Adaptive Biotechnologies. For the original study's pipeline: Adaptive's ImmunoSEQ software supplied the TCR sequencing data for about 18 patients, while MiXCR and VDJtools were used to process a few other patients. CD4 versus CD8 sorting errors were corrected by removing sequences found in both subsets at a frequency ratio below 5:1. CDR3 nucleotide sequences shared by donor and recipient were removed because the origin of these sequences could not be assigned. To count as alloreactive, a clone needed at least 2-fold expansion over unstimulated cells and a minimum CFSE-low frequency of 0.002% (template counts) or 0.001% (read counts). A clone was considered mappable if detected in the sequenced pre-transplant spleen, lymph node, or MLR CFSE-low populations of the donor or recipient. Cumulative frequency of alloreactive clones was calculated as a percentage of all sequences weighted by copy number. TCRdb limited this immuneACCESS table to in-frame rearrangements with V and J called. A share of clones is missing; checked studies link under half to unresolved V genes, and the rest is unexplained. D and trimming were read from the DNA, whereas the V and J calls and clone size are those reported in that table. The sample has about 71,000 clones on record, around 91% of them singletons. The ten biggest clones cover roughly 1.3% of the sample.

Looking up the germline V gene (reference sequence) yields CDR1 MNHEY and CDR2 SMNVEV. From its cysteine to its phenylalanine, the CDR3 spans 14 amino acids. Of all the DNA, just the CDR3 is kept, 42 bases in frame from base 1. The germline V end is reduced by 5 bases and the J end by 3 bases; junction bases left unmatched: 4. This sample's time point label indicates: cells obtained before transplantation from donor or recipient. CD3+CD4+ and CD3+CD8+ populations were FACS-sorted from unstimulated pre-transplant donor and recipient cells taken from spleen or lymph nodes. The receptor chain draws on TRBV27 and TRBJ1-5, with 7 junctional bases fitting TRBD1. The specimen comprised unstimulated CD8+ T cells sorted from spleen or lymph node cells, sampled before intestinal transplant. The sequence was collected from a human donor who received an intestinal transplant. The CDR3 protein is CASSVQGDNQPQHF. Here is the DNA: TGTGCCAGCAGTGTCCAGGGGGACAATCAGCCCCAGCATTTT.